The clone carrying this T cell receptor beta chain was recorded only once. The antigen remains undetermined. The table came from immunoSEQ multiplex PCR; TCRdb's copy has only in-frame clones and leaves some out. The sample has 950,000 to 1,200,000 clones, around 77% seen once; the top ten hold 0.7% to 0.95%. This entry comes from a study of shared clonotypes between healthy human individuals. Study-level background: Used for every donor were three CD4 naive, three CD4 memory, two CD8 naive and one CD8 memory plate. General observations from the study: Only blood was sampled; tissue repertoires likely differ.

This CDR3 contains 16 residues. Germline V gives CDR1 SGHAT, CDR2 FQDESV (reference sequence). V dropped 5 bases and J dropped 2; count of bases not matched to a gene: 6. The sample comprised memory CD4+ T cells from PBMCs. Described subset: CD45RA-negative fraction. This chain links TRBV11-1 with TRBJ2-5, with 12 bases aligning to TRBD2. The receptor comes from a man aged 18 to 30 in good health. Some clones in this sample may be carry-over from other donors' samples. The CDR3 nucleotides read TGTGCCAGCAGCCCCAGACTAGCGGGAGCACAAGAGACCCAGTACTTC. This encodes CASSPRLAGAQETQYF.